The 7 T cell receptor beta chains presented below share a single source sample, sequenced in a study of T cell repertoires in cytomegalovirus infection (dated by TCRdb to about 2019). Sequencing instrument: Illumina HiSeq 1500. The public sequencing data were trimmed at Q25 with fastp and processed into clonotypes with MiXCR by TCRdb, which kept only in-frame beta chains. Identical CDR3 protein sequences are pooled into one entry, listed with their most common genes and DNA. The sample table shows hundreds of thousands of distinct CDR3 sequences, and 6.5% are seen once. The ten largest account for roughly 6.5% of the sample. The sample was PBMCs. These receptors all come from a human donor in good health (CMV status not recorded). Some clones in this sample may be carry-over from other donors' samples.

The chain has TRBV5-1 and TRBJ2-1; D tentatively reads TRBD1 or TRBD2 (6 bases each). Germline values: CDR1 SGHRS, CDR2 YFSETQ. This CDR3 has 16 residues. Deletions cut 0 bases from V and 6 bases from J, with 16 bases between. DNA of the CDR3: TGCGCCAGCAGCTTGGCTCTCGGGGGCCGGGTCAATGAGCAGTTCTTC. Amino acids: CASSLALGGRVNEQFF.

The CDR3 is CASTDRGEAEAFF. CDR3 sequence (DNA): TGTGCCAGCACGGACAGGGGGGAGGCTGAAGCTTTCTTT. V and J are TRBV2 and TRBJ1-1; 10 bases are a match to TRBD1. V was clipped by 7 bases and J by 6 bases; unmatched bases: 5. The germline V gene encodes CDR1 SNHLY and CDR2 FYNNEI. The CDR3 runs 13 residues.

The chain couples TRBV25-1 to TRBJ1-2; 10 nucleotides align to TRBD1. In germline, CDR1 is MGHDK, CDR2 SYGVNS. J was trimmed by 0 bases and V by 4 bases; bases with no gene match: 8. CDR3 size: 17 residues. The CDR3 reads CASSALRGQGTNYGYTF. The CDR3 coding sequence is TGTGCCAGCAGTGCCCTGCGGGGACAGGGGACTAACTATGGCTACACCTTC.

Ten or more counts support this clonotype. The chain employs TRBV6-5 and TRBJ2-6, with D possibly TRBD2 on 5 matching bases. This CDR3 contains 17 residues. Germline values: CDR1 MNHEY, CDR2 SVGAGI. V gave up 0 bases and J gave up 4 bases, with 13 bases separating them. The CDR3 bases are TGTGCCAGCAGTTACTCGAGGCCGGGAACCGGGGCCAACGTCCTGACTTTC. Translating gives CASSYSRPGTGANVLTF.

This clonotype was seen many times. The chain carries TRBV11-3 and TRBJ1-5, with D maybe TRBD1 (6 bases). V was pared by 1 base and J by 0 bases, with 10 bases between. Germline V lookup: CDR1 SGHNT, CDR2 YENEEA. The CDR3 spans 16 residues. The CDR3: CASSLGGGHSNQPQHF. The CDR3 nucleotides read TGTGCCAGCAGCTTAGGAGGGGGGCATAGCAATCAGCCCCAGCATTTT. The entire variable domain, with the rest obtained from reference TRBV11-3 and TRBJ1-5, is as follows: EAGVVQSPRYKIIEKKQPVAFWCNPISGHNTLYWYLQNLGQGPELLIRYENEEAVDDSQLPKDRFSAERLKGVDSTLKIQPAELGDSAVYLCASSLGGGHSNQPQHFGDGTRLSIL.

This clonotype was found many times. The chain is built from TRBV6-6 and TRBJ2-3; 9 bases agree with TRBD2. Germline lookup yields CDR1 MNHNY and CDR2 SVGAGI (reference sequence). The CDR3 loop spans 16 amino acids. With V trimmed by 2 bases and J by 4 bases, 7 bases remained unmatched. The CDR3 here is CASSYGRGGSPDTQYF. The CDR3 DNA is TGTGCCAGCAGTTACGGGCGGGGGGGCAGTCCAGATACGCAGTATTTT.

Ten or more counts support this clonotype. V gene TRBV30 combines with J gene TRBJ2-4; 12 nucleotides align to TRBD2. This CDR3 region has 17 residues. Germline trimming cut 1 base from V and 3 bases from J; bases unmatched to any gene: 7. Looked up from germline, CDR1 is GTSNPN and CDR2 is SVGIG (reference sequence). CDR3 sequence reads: CAWSATGTSGRKNIQYF. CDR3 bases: TGTGCCTGGAGTGCCACCGGGACTAGCGGGCGCAAAAACATTCAGTACTTC. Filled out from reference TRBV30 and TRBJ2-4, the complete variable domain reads SQTIHQWPATLVQPVGSPLSLECTVEGTSNPNLYWYRQAAGRGLQLLFYSVGIGQISSEVPQNLSASRPQDRQFILSSKKLLLSDSGFYLCAWSATGTSGRKNIQYFGAGTRLSVL.